Presented here are 8 T cell receptor beta chains from one specimen sequenced in a study of CD8 T cells in ankylosing spondylitis. Study-level findings and limits: Seemingly characteristic of ankylosing spondylitis blood was a TCR beta motif consisting of eight highly homologous variants.

Via MiXCR, TCRdb re-called the 5' RACE reads, giving one row per CDR3 protein. The table has hundreds of thousands of distinct CDR3 sequences, about 11% seen once; the top ten hold approximately 0.51%. Their antigens remain unidentified. Sequenced input: blood, either unsorted or a sorted T cell fraction (not recorded which). These receptors were taken from a male donor with ankylosing spondylitis.

This clonotype came up many times. The chain has TRBV9 and TRBJ2-3, with 8 nucleotides matching TRBD1. Germline V lookup: CDR1 SGDLS, CDR2 YYNGEE. This CDR3 has 14 amino acids. Germline trimming cut 1 base from V and 7 bases from J; bases unmatched to any gene: 5. CDR3 amino acids: CASSVLRTGNTQYF. The DNA for the CDR3 is TGTGCCAGCAGCGTACTTCGGACAGGGAATACGCAGTATTTT.

In its sample, this clonotype was seen many times. This rearrangement joins TRBV7-2 to TRBJ2-7; D unclear. The V and J ends lost 5 bases and 4 bases respectively, with 12 bases between them. Germline V CDR1 and CDR2: SGHTA, FQGNSA. The CDR3 consists of 13 residues. The CDR3 DNA is TGTGCCAGCAGCCACGGTTCGGAGTACGAGCAGTACTTC. It yields the protein CASSHGSEYEQYF.

The table lists this clonotype with a few counts. V usage is TRBV29-1 and J usage is TRBJ2-3; 7 bases agree with TRBD2. J lost 3 bases, V lost 4 bases, and 10 bases had no gene match. The CDR3 totals 15 residues. Looked up from germline, CDR1 is SQVTM and CDR2 is ANQGSEA. The CDR3 DNA follows: TGCAGCGTTGGCGGATGGCGGGAGTCGACAGATACGCAGTATTTT. It translates to CSVGGWRESTDTQYF.

This clonotype was found a few times. The gene calls are TRBV20-1 and TRBJ2-1, with D perhaps matching TRBD2 (5 bases). V lost 5 bases and J 0 bases, leaving 11 bases between the germline ends. This CDR3 comprises 14 residues. Germline CDR1 is DFQATT and CDR2 is SNEGSKA (reference sequence). The DNA of the CDR3 is TGCAGTGCTGGACTGGATAGCTCCTACAATGAGCAGTTCTTC. Its protein product is CSAGLDSSYNEQFF.

This clonotype was detected a few times. The chain employs TRBV5-1 and TRBJ2-7; D assignment may be TRBD1 or TRBD2 (5 bases each). CDR3 size: 14 residues. CDR1 is SGHRS and CDR2 is YFSETQ in the germline V gene. The V and J ends lost 3 bases and 7 bases respectively, with 17 bases between them. The CDR3 spells CASSSGTALGEQYF. The CDR3 bases are TGCGCCAGCAGCTCCGGGACGGCTTTAGGTGAGCAGTACTTC.

This clonotype was picked up a small number of times. V and J are TRBV6-2 or TRBV6-3 and TRBJ1-5, with 7 bases matching TRBD1. The CDR3 spans 15 residues. The germline gives CDR1 MNHEY, CDR2 SVGEGT. V lost 6 bases, J lost 5 bases, and 10 bases stayed unmatched. The CDR3 nucleotides are TGTGCCAGCAGCAGACCGACAGGGATGGATCAGCCCCAGCATTTT. Protein: CASSRPTGMDQPQHF.

The gene calls are TRBV29-1 and TRBJ2-1; tentatively, D is TRBD1 (5 bases). Trimming stripped 3 bases from V and 2 bases from J, with 8 bases between. The germline gives CDR1 SQVTM, CDR2 ANQGSEA. The CDR3 has 13 residues. The CDR3 nucleotides are TGCAGCGTTGATGACAGAACCTACAATGAGCAGTTCTTC. Its protein product is CSVDDRTYNEQFF.

The genes are TRBV5-6 and TRBJ2-7; D remains ambiguous. The germline V gene has CDR1 SGHDT and CDR2 YYEEEE. This CDR3 comprises 15 residues. V was pared by 1 base and J by 0 bases, with 11 bases between. CDR3 nucleotides: TGTGCCAGCAGCTTGAGTTATTCCAGCTCCTACGAGCAGTACTTC. Protein sequence: CASSLSYSSSYEQYF.